Sequencing of this TCR beta chain was carried out in a study of T-cell reconstitution after alpha-beta-depleted transplantation in children. V lost 6 bases, J lost 6 bases, and 12 bases stayed unmatched. CDR1 is MNHEY and CDR2 is SMNVEV in the germline V gene (reference sequence). This CDR3 is 15 amino acids long. A library of TCRbeta sequences, prepared with unique molecular identifiers, was generated. TCRdb ran MiXCR on the PCR reads and lists one entry per CDR3 protein. The sample has 700,000 to 950,000 distinct CDR3 sequences; roughly 15% are singletons. The TCR was taken from a male patient aged 5 to 17 who had a stem cell transplant for acute lymphoblastic leukemia, so the T cells may come from the graft donor. The chain has TRBV27 and TRBJ2-7; TRBD1 matches at 9 bases. The sample consisted of PBMCs, mostly from graft donor cells, taken 360 days after TCRalphabeta/CD19-depleted stem cell transplant. CDR3 bases: TGTGCCAGCAGCCCTACCCGGGACAGGGTAATCGAGCAGTACTTC. As protein: CASSPTRDRVIEQYF.